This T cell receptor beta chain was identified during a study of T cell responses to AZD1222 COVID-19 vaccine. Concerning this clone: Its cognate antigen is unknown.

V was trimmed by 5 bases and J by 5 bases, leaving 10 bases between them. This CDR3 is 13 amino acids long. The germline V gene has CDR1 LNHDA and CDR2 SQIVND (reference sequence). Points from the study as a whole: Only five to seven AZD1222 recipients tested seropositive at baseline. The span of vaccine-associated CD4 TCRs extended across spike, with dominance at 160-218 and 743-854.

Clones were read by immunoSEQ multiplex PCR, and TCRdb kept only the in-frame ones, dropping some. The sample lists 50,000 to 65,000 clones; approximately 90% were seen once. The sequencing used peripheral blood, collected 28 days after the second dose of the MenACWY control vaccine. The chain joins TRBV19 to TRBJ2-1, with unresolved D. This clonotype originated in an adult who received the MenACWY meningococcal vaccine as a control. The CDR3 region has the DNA TGTGCCAGTAGTTTCCGGAACGACAATGAGCAGTTCTTC. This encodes CASSFRNDNEQFF.